This T cell receptor (beta chain) emerged from a study of blood T cell repertoires in COVID-19. Overall study context: The United States, Italy and Spain supplied acute and convalescent COVID-19 samples.

For this clone: The junction departs from germline at one end; a sequencing error may be responsible.

The repertoire was sequenced with immunoSEQ multiplex PCR; TCRdb's copy has only in-frame clones and lacks some. The table records about 320,000 clones, around 86% of them present only once. The specimen was PBMCs or T cells enriched from blood (not recorded which). The TCR originated in a man aged 55-75 years who had recovered from COVID-19.

The CDR3 DNA sequence: TGTGCTAGCAGCTTGGGGCCGGCGCTTTCTGGAAACACCATATATTTT. This codes for CASSLGPALSGNTIYF. This sequence joins TRBV7-7 and TRBJ1-3; possibly TRBD1 for D (5 bases). The CDR3 length is 16 residues. The germline V gene encodes CDR1 SSHAT and CDR2 FNYEAQ (reference sequence).